This T cell receptor (beta chain) was identified in a study of persistence of HIV-infected CD4 T cells. CDR3 length equals 13 residues. Germline V CDR1 and CDR2: SQVTM, ANQGSEA. Losses at the gene ends were 2 bases for V and 8 bases for J; bases not matched to a gene: 6. An overlapping HIV-1 Gag peptide pool stimulated these cells at roughly 1 ug/peptide/mL. Sorted nonresponding memory CD4+ T cells were CD40L-negative, CD69-negative, CD45RO-high. In the case of this clone: Its specificity is not known.

The libraries were made with immunoSEQ version 4 in survey mode. Repertoires were generated with immunoSEQ multiplex PCR, while TCRdb's copy carries only in-frame clones and drops some. Of 50,000 to 65,000 clones in the sample, about 77% were seen once. V usage is TRBV29-1 and J usage is TRBJ1-2; 9 positions agree with TRBD1. This TCR was recovered from an adult man with HIV who was CMV-seropositive. The source was CD4+ T cells sorted from PBMCs after roughly 18-hour stimulation, collected from a patient who received antiretroviral therapy. CDR3 in amino acids: CSVERDRVRGYTF. The CDR3 region has the DNA TGCAGCGTTGAAAGGGACAGGGTGAGGGGCTACACCTTC.